Presented here are 8 T cell receptor beta chains from one specimen sequenced in a study of cytomegalovirus exposure and HLA in healthy donors. 60 Vbeta and 13 Jbeta primers were used in PCR. Generated by immunoSEQ multiplex PCR, the TCRdb table keeps only in-frame clones and is missing some. This sample has 150,000 to 200,000 clones, with roughly 60% found just once. The sample taken for sequencing was PBMCs. Receptors originate from a man aged 35-49 years in good health and CMV-seronegative.

CDR3 DNA: TGTGCCAGCAGCTTGGCCGGACAGGTGTCCACAGATACGCAGTATTTT. This codes for CASSLAGQVSTDTQYF. The chain uses TRBV5-4 and TRBJ2-3; 7 bases line up with TRBD1. CDR1 is SGHNT, CDR2 YYREEE, per germline (reference sequence). V was pared by 0 bases and J by 2 bases, with 6 bases of the junction left unmatched. The length of the CDR3 is 16 residues.

This clone occurred a few times. At one end, the junction sequence differs from germline, possibly due to a read error. The chain has TRBV19 and TRBJ1-4; D remains unclear. This CDR3 spans 11 amino acids. The V gene's germline CDR1 is LNHDA and CDR2 SQIVND (reference sequence). The CDR3 DNA reads as TGTGCCAGTAATACCGTCTCTCTAGGCCGATTT. It yields the protein CASNTVSLGRF.

The V gene is TRBV5-1, the J gene TRBJ2-5; TRBD1 is a possible D gene (6 bases). The J call may be mistaken, given a closer DNA end match to TRBJ2-7. CDR3 length: 17 amino acids. Looked up from germline, CDR1 is SGHRS and CDR2 is YFSETQ. This CDR3 is CASSPRGIREVSYEQYF. The DNA for the CDR3 is TGCGCCAGCAGCCCAAGGGGGATCCGGGAAGTATCCTACGAGCAGTACTTC.

The CDR3 region is CASSQNSGIEQFF. Here the CDR3 DNA reads TGTGCCAGCAGCCAAAATAGCGGGATTGAGCAGTTCTTC. The V call is TRBV4-2, the J call TRBJ2-1; 8 bases match TRBD2. Germline V lookup: CDR1 LGHNA, CDR2 YNFKEQ. The CDR3 sequence is 13 residues long. V shed 2 bases and J 9 bases; nucleotides not matched to a gene: 3.

The chain has TRBV10-3 and TRBJ2-1; maybe TRBD1 (6 bases). The CDR3 spans 21 residues. Germline CDR1 and CDR2: ENHRY and SYGVKD. Trimming took off 2 bases at V and 1 base at J, with 27 bases between the two ends. DNA of the CDR3: TGTGCCATCAGTGAGACCTTGGGGACAAAAAGACACGGGGAATCCTACAATGAGCAGTTCTTC. It translates to CAISETLGTKRHGESYNEQFF.

The chain employs TRBV6-5 and TRBJ2-1, with 8 bases lining up with TRBD1. Germline CDR1 and CDR2: MNHEY and SVGAGI. This CDR3 has 14 amino acids. J lost 9 bases, V lost 4 bases, and 8 bases had no gene match. CDR3 nucleotide sequence: TGTGCCAGCAGTTGGGGGACAGGTCAAAGTGAGCAGTTCTTC. Encoded protein: CASSWGTGQSEQFF.

The chain employs TRBV19 and TRBJ1-5, with TRBD1 matching 7 bases. V was clipped by 7 bases and J by 0 bases; unmatched bases: 9. The CDR3 loop spans 16 amino acids. Germline V lookup: CDR1 LNHDA, CDR2 SQIVND (reference sequence). The CDR3 DNA is TGTGCCAGTAATATCGAACAGGGGAATAGCAATCAGCCCCAGCATTTT. It codes for CASNIEQGNSNQPQHF.

V is TRBV29-1 and J is TRBJ2-3, with D maybe TRBD2 (6 bases). Trimming pared 4 bases from V and 2 bases from J, leaving 13 bases between. Germline-derived CDR1 and CDR2 are SQVTM and ANQGSEA. The CDR3 totals 14 residues. The CDR3 DNA is TGCAGCGTTGGCGGGGTCGGGGACACAGATACGCAGTATTTT. Protein sequence: CSVGGVGDTDTQYF.